A single sample gave rise to the 7 T cell receptor beta chains below, sequenced in a study of persistence of HIV-infected CD4 T cells. This was the immunoSEQ version 4 assay in survey mode. Some clones are missing from TCRdb's copy, which holds only in-frame ones; the method was immunoSEQ multiplex PCR. This table holds 25,000 to 30,000 clones, roughly 86% found once. The stimulus was lysate of CMV-infected fibroblasts, roughly 9.2 ug/mL. Sorted nonresponding memory CD4+ T cells were CD40L-negative, CD69-negative, CD45RO-high. Which antigens these TCRs recognize remains unknown. This specimen consisted of CD4+ T cells sorted from PBMCs after approximately 19-hour stimulation, obtained from a patient who received antiretroviral therapy. The receptor source for this set is an adult man with HIV who was CMV-seropositive.

This clone has just a few counts. The chain carries TRBV2 and TRBJ2-2; D possibly corresponds to TRBD2 (5 bases). The CDR3 covers 14 residues. Germline lookup yields CDR1 SNHLY and CDR2 FYNNEI. V lost 8 bases, J lost 5 bases, and 15 bases lay in between. Here the CDR3 DNA reads TGTGCCAGCGGTCTCCTAGAGGGTACCGGGGAGCTGTTTTTT. It translates to CASGLLEGTGELFF.

The count of this clone is one. DNA for the CDR3: TGTGCCAGCAGGTCGACAGGGGGCGCGGAATACGAGCAGTACTTC. Translated: CASRSTGGAEYEQYF. This chain joins TRBV2 and TRBJ2-7, with 10 bases matching TRBD1. The CDR3 extends over 15 amino acids. V dropped 6 bases and J dropped 4; count of bases not matched to a gene: 9. The germline CDR1 and CDR2 sequences are SNHLY and FYNNEI.

This chain links TRBV3-1 (or the pseudogene TRBV3-2) with TRBJ2-2; unclear D gene. V dropped 8 bases and J dropped 4 bases, with 11 bases sitting between them. Germline lookup yields CDR1 LGHDT and CDR2 YNNKEL (reference sequence). The CDR3 totals 13 residues. CDR3 protein: CASGREGTGELFF. For the CDR3, the DNA is TGTGCCAGCGGCCGTGAAGGCACCGGGGAGCTGTTTTTT.

This clone was detected only a few times. The genes are TRBV7-2 and TRBJ1-2; a possible D gene is TRBD1 (5 bases). Trimming removed 4 bases from V and 6 bases from J, with 18 bases in between. Per germline, CDR1 SGHTA and CDR2 FQGNSA. The CDR3 has 15 amino acids. The CDR3 sequence is CASSSAGLGADGYTF. The CDR3 coding sequence is TGTGCCAGCAGCTCAGCGGGTCTTGGGGCTGATGGCTACACCTTC.

This chain links TRBV5-1 with TRBJ2-1; D gene ambiguous. The CDR3 extends over 12 amino acids. Germline V gene lookup returns CDR1 SGHRS and CDR2 YFSETQ. V lost 4 bases and J 5 bases, leaving 7 bases between the germline ends. The CDR3 bases are TGCGCCAGCAGCATTCGGAACAATGAGCAGTTCTTC. It yields the protein CASSIRNNEQFF.

This rearrangement joins TRBV10-3 to TRBJ1-1; no reliable D call. CDR1 ENHRY and CDR2 SYGVKD come from the germline V gene. The CDR3 has 12 residues. V gave up 0 bases and J gave up 4 bases, with 3 bases separating them. The CDR3 region is CAISESFTEAFF. The CDR3 DNA reads as TGTGCCATCAGTGAGTCTTTCACTGAAGCTTTCTTT.

This clone showed up just a few times. J is TRBJ1-6 and V is TRBV7-9, with 8 bases that match TRBD1. Germline V gene sequence: CDR1 SEHNR, CDR2 FQNEAQ (reference sequence). J gave up 5 bases and V 5 bases, and 11 bases lay outside the gene matches. CDR3 size: 17 residues. For the CDR3, the DNA is TGTGCCAGCAGCAAAGTAACCTTACAGGGGGATAATTCACCCCTCCACTTT. Translated: CASSKVTLQGDNSPLHF.